These T cell receptor beta chains were read from a single sample in a study of blood T cell repertoires in COVID-19. Repertoires were generated with immunoSEQ multiplex PCR, while TCRdb's copy carries only in-frame clones and drops some. The sample has 110,000 or so clones, about 83% seen once. Sequencing was carried out using peripheral blood. The receptor set was obtained from an older man with acute or convalescent COVID-19. Each CDR3 is given with its conserved first and last residue. D genes are given only for firm matches.

CDR3 length,V gene,D gene,CDR3 protein
15,TRBV19,.,CASSTGTKRAYEQFF
14,TRBV5-6,.,CASSLVGGDYGYTF
18,TRBV27,.,CASSLRFSGGRHQETQYF
16,TRBV7-6,TRBD1,CASSLEGTGGWTEAFF
16,TRBV11-2,TRBD1,CASSDRPGQENQPQHF
15,TRBV5-1,TRBD2,CASSEGLAGVSEQFF
13,TRBV30,TRBD1,CALDRGSNQPQHF
14,TRBV27,TRBD1,CASRPPQGDAEAFF
17,TRBV19,TRBD1,CASSSPGQGSNTGELFF
16,TRBV30,TRBD2,CAWSVGSGGRTDTQYF
14,TRBV6-5,.,CASSYSTENYGYTF
14,TRBV5-6,.,CASSSEWGLTEAFF
15,TRBV15,TRBD1,CATSNPGGSVDTQYF
15,TRBV30,TRBD1,CAWSVLTGETGELFF
16,TRBV5-8,TRBD2,CASSPRLANVPETQYF
15,TRBV5-4,TRBD2,CASSLPGEGSYEQYF
13,TRBV29-1,.,CSAGKTANYGYTF
16,TRBV3-1/TRBV3-2,TRBD2,CASRRTSGGVQETQYF
17,TRBV6-1,.,CASSEPRQRYSNQPQHF
15,TRBV2,TRBD1,CASSGGQGASYGYTF
16,TRBV6-2/TRBV6-3,TRBD1,CASSRQGDGYNSPLHF
14,TRBV5-1,TRBD1,CASSSGTGVYGYTF
15,TRBV5-4,.,CASSGTSSSYNEQFF